The 14 T cell receptor beta chains below come from one sample, sequenced in a study of blood T cell repertoires in COVID-19. Sequencing was performed with immunoSEQ multiplex PCR; in TCRdb, only in-frame clones are kept and a portion is missing. The sample records more than 85,000 clones, 82% being singletons. Sequenced input: peripheral blood. The source is a woman aged 55-69 years with acute or convalescent COVID-19.

The chain carries TRBV7-9 and TRBJ2-7, with a possible D match to TRBD1 (7 bases). Trimming cost V 7 bases and J 3 bases, with 16 bases left between them. From germline, CDR1 is SEHNR and CDR2 FQNEAQ (reference sequence). CDR3 size: 14 residues. CDR3 residues: CASTPGRGDYEQYF. The DNA of the CDR3 is TGTGCCAGCACCCCCGGCAGGGGGGACTACGAGCAGTACTTC.

In nucleotides, the CDR3 is TGCGCCAGCAGCTTCCCTCAGGGGACCGGGGAGCTGTTTTTT. This translates into CASSFPQGTGELFF. The gene calls are TRBV5-1 and TRBJ2-2; D is possibly TRBD1 (6 bases). Trimming removed 2 bases from V and 5 bases from J, with 10 bases in between. Germline V gives CDR1 SGHRS, CDR2 YFSETQ. The CDR3 runs 14 residues. The whole variable domain, remainder taken from reference TRBV5-1 and TRBJ2-2, is KAGVTQTPRYLIKTRGQQVTLSCSPISGHRSVSWYQQTPGQGLQFLFEYFSETQRNKGNFPGRFSGRQFSNSRSEMNVSTLELGDSALYLCASSFPQGTGELFFGEGSRLTVL.

This chain joins TRBV6-5 and TRBJ1-2, with TRBD1 matching 7 bases. The CDR3 has 13 amino acids. Germline V gene data show CDR1 as MNHEY and CDR2 as SVGAGI. Unmatched junction bases numbered 5, after V lost 6 bases and J lost 4 bases. CDR3 bases: TGTGCCAGCAGCGTGCGGGACAGCTATGGCTACACCTTC. It translates to CASSVRDSYGYTF.

The chain links TRBV3-1 (or the pseudogene TRBV3-2) to TRBJ2-1, with 10 bases aligning to TRBD1. V dropped 0 bases and J dropped 9; count of bases not matched to a gene: 5. There are 15 residues in the CDR3. Germline CDR1 LGHDT, CDR2 YNNKEL (reference sequence). In nucleotides, the CDR3 is TGTGCCAGCAGCCAAGACACCGGGACAGGGGTTGAGCAGTTCTTC. Its translation is CASSQDTGTGVEQFF.

The CDR3 sequence: CASSSHLLAGGEETQYF. The CDR3 DNA follows: TGTGCCAGCAGTTCCCACCTCCTAGCGGGGGGAGAGGAGACCCAGTACTTC. The gene calls are TRBV6-2 or TRBV6-3 and TRBJ2-5, with 11 bases that match TRBD2. Unmatched junction bases numbered 12, after V lost 4 bases and J lost 5 bases. This CDR3 has 17 residues. Germline-derived CDR1 and CDR2 are MNHEY and SVGEGT.

The gene calls are TRBV4-3 and TRBJ1-4, with 9 bases identical to TRBD1. The CDR3 is 15 residues long. Trimming took 3 bases from V and 8 from J; bases not matched to a gene: 7. CDR1 LGHNA and CDR2 YSLEER come from the germline V gene. The CDR3 DNA reads as TGCGCCAGCAGCCAGCACACAGGGGGCGCCGAAAAACTGTTTTTT. It specifies CASSQHTGGAEKLFF.

This clone showed up just a few times. J is TRBJ2-2 and V is TRBV24-1; possible D gene TRBD1, 5 bases. With 6 bases removed from V and 6 bases from J, the gap between germline ends came to 7 bases. Germline CDR1 is KGHDR and CDR2 is SFDVKD. This CDR3 is 12 amino acids long. The chain's CDR3 is CATSLGAGELFF. As DNA, the CDR3 is TGTGCCACCAGTCTAGGGGCCGGGGAGCTGTTTTTT.

This clone was detected once. V gene TRBV14 combines with J gene TRBJ1-4; D is possibly TRBD1 (6 bases). The CDR3 length is 15 residues. V lost 5 bases and J lost 8, with 18 bases in between. Germline values: CDR1 SGHDN, CDR2 FVKESK. In nucleotides, the CDR3 is TGTGCCAGCAGCAGGCGGACAGCTTCTTGGGAAAAACTGTTTTTT. This encodes CASSRRTASWEKLFF.

The rearrangement uses TRBV6-5 and TRBJ2-7; 12 nucleotides agree with TRBD1. CDR1 is MNHEY and CDR2 is SVGAGI in the germline V gene. The CDR3 contains 15 residues. V was pared by 6 bases and J by 5 bases, with 8 bases of the junction left unmatched. CDR3 region: CASSAPGQGADEQYF. In DNA form, the CDR3 reads TGTGCCAGCAGCGCACCGGGACAGGGGGCTGACGAGCAGTACTTC.

The gene calls are TRBV9 and TRBJ2-2; a weak D match, TRBD2 (6 bases). V lost 4 bases to trimming and J lost 4 bases, with 14 bases between them. Germline V gives CDR1 SGDLS, CDR2 YYNGEE. The CDR3 is 15 amino acids. CDR3 bases: TGTGCCAGCAGCTGGCGGGGCGTGGCCACCGGGGAGCTGTTTTTT. As protein: CASSWRGVATGELFF.

The chain links TRBV19 to TRBJ1-2; 9 bases match TRBD1. The CDR3 runs 14 residues. The V segment lost 6 bases and the J segment 6 bases; nucleotides outside the gene matches: 8. Germline V gene sequence: CDR1 LNHDA, CDR2 SQIVND (reference sequence). CDR3 nucleotide sequence: TGTGCCAGTAGGTCGTCCTGGACAGGGGATGGCTACACCTTC. Amino acid sequence: CASRSSWTGDGYTF. The entire variable domain, with the rest obtained from reference TRBV19 and TRBJ1-2, is as follows: DGGITQSPKYLFRKEGQNVTLSCEQNLNHDAMYWYRQDPGQGLRLIYYSQIVNDFQKGDIAEGYSVSREKKESFPLTVTSAQKNPTAFYLCASRSSWTGDGYTFGSGTRLTVV.

This clone was found once. The rearrangement uses TRBV7-9 and TRBJ1-5; D is uncertain. Per the germline V gene, CDR1 is SEHNR and CDR2 is FQNEAQ (reference sequence). Deletions cut 1 base from V and 2 bases from J, with 15 bases between. The CDR3 covers 17 residues. The CDR3 DNA sequence: TGTGCCAGCAGCTTAGAATTGGGCAGTAGTGGCAATCAGCCCCAGCATTTT. Its protein product is CASSLELGSSGNQPQHF.

The chain joins TRBV2 to TRBJ1-1, with D uncertain. Germline V gene data show CDR1 as SNHLY and CDR2 as FYNNEI. The CDR3 is 13 amino acids. V shed 7 bases and J shed 1 base, with 10 bases lying between them. CDR3 residues: CASIGVWNTEAFF. CDR3 sequence (DNA): TGTGCCAGCATCGGGGTATGGAACACTGAAGCTTTCTTT.

The chain uses TRBV6-5 and TRBJ1-2, with 7 positions matching TRBD1. Germline loops: CDR1 MNHEY, CDR2 SVGAGI. J gave up 0 bases and V 1 base, and 2 bases lay outside the gene matches. CDR3 length equals 15 residues. This CDR3 reads CASSYYRGANYGYTF. DNA of the CDR3: TGTGCCAGCAGTTACTACAGGGGAGCTAACTATGGCTACACCTTC.